These 21 T cell receptor beta chains originate from one sample sequenced in a study of blood T cells in healthy people across ages. A second roughly 6 to 11 cycle PCR used barcoded and J-beta primers. Using its own MiXCR run on the 5' RACE reads, TCRdb lists one record per CDR3 protein. The table shows around 1.7 million distinct CDR3 sequences, with roughly 27% occurring only once. Sequenced input: blood. These receptors were collected from a woman in her thirties in good health.

CDR3 region: CASSPTVGAESYNEQFF. DNA of the CDR3: TGTGCCAGCAGTCCAACAGTTGGGGCAGAATCCTACAATGAGCAGTTCTTC. The gene calls are TRBV28 and TRBJ2-1; TRBD1 might be the D (5 bases). Trimming took off 5 bases at V and 1 base at J, with 18 bases between the two ends. CDR1 MDHEN and CDR2 SYDVKM come from the germline V gene. The CDR3 is 17 residues long.

The chain links TRBV7-6 to TRBJ2-7, with D tentatively TRBD1 (6 bases). Trimming stripped 5 bases from V and 4 bases from J, with 15 bases between. The CDR3 loop spans 14 amino acids. CDR1 and CDR2 from the germline V gene are SGHVS and FNYEAQ. The CDR3 here is CASSPTLQGYEQYF. The CDR3 region has the DNA TGTGCCAGCAGCCCAACCCTGCAGGGGTACGAGCAGTACTTC.

The gene calls are TRBV5-5 and TRBJ1-4; D gene uncertain. Trimming removed 2 bases at V and 5 bases at J, with 4 bases between. Per germline, CDR1 SGHKS and CDR2 YYEKEE (reference sequence). The CDR3 spans 12 residues. The CDR3 sequence: CASSFQNEKLFF. CDR3 nucleotide sequence: TGTGCCAGCAGCTTTCAAAATGAAAAACTGTTTTTT. The full variable domain, in which reference TRBV5-5 and TRBJ1-4 provide the parts outside the CDR3, is DAGVTQSPTHLIKTRGQQVTLRCSPISGHKSVSWYQQVLGQGPQFIFQYYEKEERGRGNFPDRFSARQFPNYSSELNVNALLLGDSALYLCASSFQNEKLFFGSGTQLSVL.

The chain uses TRBV28 and TRBJ1-2; D possibly corresponds to TRBD1 (5 bases). The V end was cut by 6 bases, the J end by 5 bases, with 22 bases between. The CDR3 length is 16 residues. Germline V CDR1 and CDR2: MDHEN, SYDVKM. CDR3 nucleotide sequence: TGTGCCAGCAGAGAGGGAGGGGCTAAACGCCTTTATGGCTACACCTTC. Amino acids: CASREGGAKRLYGYTF.

In its sample, this clonotype was seen a few times. The chain recombines TRBV25-1 with TRBJ2-3; D remains unclear. The CDR3 covers 14 residues. Between the trimmed V and J ends, which lost 3 bases and 2 bases, there was a span of 9 bases. The V gene's germline CDR1 is MGHDK and CDR2 SYGVNS. DNA for the CDR3: TGTGCCAGCAGTGATGATGCGCTCACAGATACGCAGTATTTT. Translated: CASSDDALTDTQYF. The full variable domain, completed using reference TRBV25-1 and TRBJ2-3, is EADIYQTPRYLVIGTGKKITLECSQTMGHDKMYWYQQDPGMELHLIHYSYGVNSTEKGDLSSESTVSRIRTEHFPLTLESARPSHTSQYLCASSDDALTDTQYFGPGTRLTVL.

J is TRBJ2-4 and V is TRBV28, with 11 bases fitting TRBD2. CDR3 length: 15 residues. Germline CDR1 MDHEN, CDR2 SYDVKM. Trimming took 7 bases from V and 13 from J; bases not matched to a gene: 15. CDR3 coding DNA: TGTGCCAGCATCTCGCCGGGACTAGCGGTGCTCACCCAGTACTTC. Its translation: CASISPGLAVLTQYF.

The chain carries TRBV12-3 or TRBV12-4 and TRBJ2-1; D is uncertain. This CDR3 region has 16 residues. V was trimmed by 3 bases and J by 2 bases, leaving 14 bases between them. CDR3 sequence (DNA): TGTGCCAGCAGTTTGTATCGGATTGAAGCCTACAATGAGCAGTTCTTC. As protein: CASSLYRIEAYNEQFF.

V usage is TRBV7-2 and J usage is TRBJ2-3, with D hard to call. This CDR3 region has 15 residues. In germline, CDR1 is SGHTA, CDR2 FQGNSA. Trimming pared 2 bases from V and 4 bases from J, leaving 13 bases between. CDR3: CASSLRSSLADTQYF. CDR3 nucleotide sequence: TGTGCCAGCAGCTTAAGATCCAGTCTAGCAGATACGCAGTATTTT.

J is TRBJ2-7 and V is TRBV6-2 or TRBV6-3; D is unresolved. The germline V gene encodes CDR1 MNHEY and CDR2 SVGEGT. The CDR3 extends over 14 amino acids. Trimming removed 0 bases at V and 5 bases at J, with 11 bases between. The CDR3 DNA reads TGTGCCAGCAGTTACTCAGTACTAAGGGACGAGCAGTACTTC. It is translated as CASSYSVLRDEQYF.

This clonotype was seen repeatedly, ten times or more. The rearrangement links TRBV9 to TRBJ2-7; D is uncertain. Trimming stripped 0 bases from V and 6 bases from J, with 10 bases between. The V gene's germline CDR1 is SGDLS and CDR2 YYNGEE. The CDR3 is 13 residues long. This chain's CDR3 is CASSVVSDGEQYF. CDR3 sequence (DNA): TGTGCCAGCAGCGTAGTGTCGGACGGCGAGCAGTACTTC.

A word on this clonotype: Compared with germline, one end of the junction differs, possibly owing to a read error. The chain joins TRBV7-2 to TRBJ2-3, with D perhaps matching TRBD1 (7 bases). This CDR3 region has 15 residues. From germline, CDR1 is SGHTA and CDR2 FQGNSA. CDR3 residues: CASSLQGGYTATQYF. The CDR3 DNA sequence: TGTGCCAGCAGCTTACAGGGGGGATACACAGCTACGCAGTATTTT. Using reference TRBV7-2 and TRBJ2-3 for the parts outside the CDR3, the full variable domain is GAGVSQSPSNKVTEKGKDVELRCDPISGHTALYWYRQSLGQGLEFLIYFQGNSAPDKSGLPSDRFSAERTGGSVSTLTIQRTQQEDSAVYLCASSLQGGYTATQYFGPGTRLTVL.

Concerning this clonotype: A read error is possible here, since a much larger clone lies one base away. V and J are TRBV21-1 and TRBJ2-1; the table's D call, TRBD1, was not checked against the DNA. TRBV21-1 is shown as a pseudogene. This CDR3 is built from 13 residues. As DNA, the CDR3 is TGTGCCAGCACTGCCCCGACAGCGAATGAGCAGTTATTC. Translating it yields CASTAPTANEQLF.

A few counts support this clonotype. This chain joins TRBV12-3 or TRBV12-4 and TRBJ1-2; tentatively, D is TRBD1 (6 bases). The CDR3 spans 13 residues. Trimming removed 8 bases at V and 4 bases at J, with 14 bases between. The CDR3 DNA is TGTGCCAGCGGCACCGGGACACTCTATGGCTACACCTTC. It codes for CASGTGTLYGYTF.

This clonotype came up a few times. The CDR3 sequence: CASSQDYGSTRDVTEAFF. As DNA, the CDR3 is TGTGCCAGCAGCCAAGATTATGGGTCGACTAGGGATGTCACTGAAGCTTTCTTT. The V gene is TRBV3-1, the J gene TRBJ1-1; D call uncertain. The germline CDR1 and CDR2 sequences are LGHDT and YNNKEL (reference sequence). Deletions cut 0 bases from V and 4 bases from J, with 21 bases between. The CDR3 runs 18 residues. The variable domain in full, completed from reference TRBV3-1 and TRBJ1-1, reads DTAVSQTPKYLVTQMGNDKSIKCEQNLGHDTMYWYKQDSKKFLKIMFSYNNKELIINETVPNRFSPKSPDKAHLNLHINSLELGDSAVYFCASSQDYGSTRDVTEAFFGQGTRLTVV.

This clonotype was counted a few times. The rearrangement joins TRBV28 to TRBJ1-6, with D possibly being TRBD1 (6 bases). Germline V gene sequence: CDR1 MDHEN, CDR2 SYDVKM. The CDR3 consists of 17 residues. V shed 2 bases and J shed 1 base, with 12 bases lying between them. The CDR3 DNA sequence: TGTGCCAGCAGTTTAACCACAGGGTCGTCCTATAATTCACCCCTCCACTTT. Its translation: CASSLTTGSSYNSPLHF.

This clonotype has only a few counts. This chain links TRBV7-2 with TRBJ2-5; possibly TRBD2 for D (6 bases). This CDR3 is built from 14 residues. The V and J ends lost 3 bases and 6 bases respectively, with 14 bases between them. CDR1 is SGHTA, CDR2 FQGNSA, per germline. CDR3 nucleotide sequence: TGTGCCAGCAGCTTTCGGTTGGGAGGACAGACCCAGTACTTC. This translates into CASSFRLGGQTQYF.

This clonotype came up a few times. This chain uses TRBV7-3 with TRBJ1-2; D may be TRBD1 (6 bases). Looked up from germline, CDR1 is SGHTA and CDR2 is FQGTGA. Trimming pared 4 bases from V and 2 bases from J, leaving 17 bases between. The CDR3 spans 16 residues. DNA of the CDR3: TGTGCCAGCAGCTCTGGCTTAGGACAGCCCAACTATGGCTACACCTTC. Protein sequence: CASSSGLGQPNYGYTF.

The J gene is TRBJ2-5, the V gene TRBV2; D gene unclear. V lost 6 bases and J lost 5, with 16 bases in between. The CDR3 runs to 14 residues. CDR1 and CDR2 (germline): SNHLY, FYNNEI. The CDR3 protein is CASSSNGLGETQYF. The CDR3 coding sequence is TGTGCCAGCAGCTCGAACGGGTTAGGGGAGACCCAGTACTTC.

This clonotype was observed a few times. The CDR3 nucleotides are TGTGCCAGCACGGTCAACGGGAGTCGTGGGGAGACCCAGTACTTC. It is translated as CASTVNGSRGETQYF. The V gene is TRBV12-3 or TRBV12-4, the J gene TRBJ2-5; tentative D call: TRBD2 (6 bases). The germline V and J ends were trimmed by 7 bases and 5 bases, with 20 bases remaining between them. The CDR3 runs 15 residues.

This clonotype appeared a few times. This chain joins TRBV15 and TRBJ2-3; D remains ambiguous. The germline CDR1 and CDR2 sequences are LNHNV and YYDKDF (reference sequence). This CDR3 is 16 amino acids long. The germline V and J ends were trimmed by 3 bases and 3 bases, with 16 bases remaining between them. In nucleotides, the CDR3 is TGTGCCACCAGCAGGCACGGTACTACGGTGACAGATACGCAGTATTTT. This sequence encodes CATSRHGTTVTDTQYF. Complete variable domain (other parts from reference TRBV15 and TRBJ2-3): DAMVIQNPRYQVTQFGKPVTLSCSQTLNHNVMYWYQQKSSQAPKLLFHYYDKDFNNEADTPDNFQSRRPNTSFCFLDIRSPGLGDTAMYLCATSRHGTTVTDTQYFGPGTRLTVL.

The chain couples TRBV28 to TRBJ1-6; D remains ambiguous. Germline assignment: CDR1 MDHEN and CDR2 SYDVKM. This CDR3 is 16 amino acids long. V lost 6 bases to trimming and J lost 0 bases, with 12 bases between them. This CDR3 reads CASRPSRSSYNSPLHF. The DNA of the CDR3 is TGTGCCAGCAGGCCCAGTAGGAGCTCCTATAATTCACCCCTCCACTTT.